A selection of T cell receptor beta chains follows, all from one sample in a study of control samples from healthy donors and cancer patients. Assay: immunoSEQ multiplex PCR; the TCRdb copy retains only in-frame clones and omits some. The repertoire includes tens of thousands of clones, 70% to 90% of them detected once, and less than 9% sits in the top ten. The sample comprised blood. These receptors were obtained from a woman aged 60 to 75 in good health. CDR3s include the opening cysteine and the closing phenylalanine or tryptophan. A D gene is named only where the DNA matches it firmly. The listing skips clone size in some rows; elsewhere it reads once, few, many or a size class.

j_gene | abundance | len | d_gene | v_gene | CDR3nt | CDR3aa
TRBJ2-2 | . | 15 | . | TRBV18 | TGTGCCAGCTCATTCCAGGCCTCGAACACCGGGGAGCTGTTTTTT | CASSFQASNTGELFF
TRBJ1-1 | . | 15 | TRBD1 | TRBV18 | TGTGCCAGCTCAACAGACAGGGTAATGAACACTGAAGCTTTCTTT | CASSTDRVMNTEAFF
TRBJ2-7 | . | 12 | . | TRBV6-5 | TGTGCCAGCTCGGACTACCTCTACGAGCAGTACTTC | CASSDYLYEQYF
TRBJ2-3 | . | 11 | . | TRBV5-1 | TGCGCCAGCAGGGCCGAAGATACGCAGTATTTT | CASRAEDTQYF
TRBJ2-7 | . | 17 | . | TRBV2 | TGTGCCAGCAGTGAAATCCCGACAGGACTGAGCTCCTACGAGCAGTACTTC | CASSEIPTGLSSYEQYF
TRBJ2-5 | . | 14 | . | TRBV2 | TGTGCCAGCAGTGAATTTAGAGGCGAGAAGACCCAGTACTTC | CASSEFRGEKTQYF
TRBJ2-3 | . | 18 | TRBD2 | TRBV5-4 | TGTGCCAGCAGCGAACGGACTAGCGGGGGGCCAGTATCAGATACGCAGTATTTT | CASSERTSGGPVSDTQYF
TRBJ2-7 | . | 16 | . | TRBV24-1 | TGTGCCACCAGTGATTTTAGGGCAACGTCAATCTACGAGCAGTACTTC | CATSDFRATSIYEQYF
TRBJ1-6 | . | 12 | . | TRBV30 | TGTGCCTGGAGTCAGGTATATTCACCCCTCCACTTT | CAWSQVYSPLHF
TRBJ1-1 | . | 12 | . | TRBV3-1/TRBV3-2 | TGTGCCAGCAGCCAAGGGGGTACTGAAGCTTTCTTT | CASSQGGTEAFF
TRBJ2-1 | . | 17 | . | TRBV7-2 | TGTGCCAGCAGCTTACTCAGGGATTTAAGCTCCTACAATGAGCAGTTCTTC | CASSLLRDLSSYNEQFF
TRBJ2-2 | . | 13 | . | TRBV9 | TGTGCCAGCAGCGTAGAAGGGCGCGGGGAGCTGTTTTTT | CASSVEGRGELFF
TRBJ1-2 | . | 15 | . | TRBV30 | TGTGCCTGGAGTGCAGGAGCAGGGAGGAACTATGGCTACACCTTC | CAWSAGAGRNYGYTF
TRBJ2-7 | . | 12 | . | TRBV18 | TGTGCCAGCTCACCAGCAGGGGTCGAGCAGTACTTC | CASSPAGVEQYF
TRBJ1-3 | . | 11 | . | TRBV20-1 | TGCAGTGCTAGGCCTGGAAACACCATATATTTT | CSARPGNTIYF
TRBJ2-1 | . | 15 | TRBD2 | TRBV9 | TGTGCCAGCAGCGTAGAAGCGGGGGGGCCCAATGAGCAGTTCTTC | CASSVEAGGPNEQFF
TRBJ2-1 | . | 14 | . | TRBV9 | TGTGCCAGCAGCGACGCCGTGGCGGAGAATGAGCAGTTCTTC | CASSDAVAENEQFF
TRBJ2-7 | . | 14 | TRBD1 | TRBV2 | TGTGCCAGCTCTCGAGACAGGGTGGCCTACGAGCAGTACTTC | CASSRDRVAYEQYF
TRBJ1-1 | . | 12 | . | TRBV2 | TGTGCCAGCAGTGAATCGGAGACTGAAGCTTTCTTT | CASSESETEAFF
TRBJ1-2 | . | 13 | TRBD1 | TRBV7-9 | TGTGCCAGCAGCCCGGGACAGGGCGGTGGCTACACCTTC | CASSPGQGGGYTF
TRBJ2-1 | . | 16 | . | TRBV7-2 | TGTGCCAGCAGCTTAGAAGCCACCTCCGGAGGGAATGAGCAGTTCTTC | CASSLEATSGGNEQFF
TRBJ2-3 | . | 16 | TRBD2 | TRBV5-8 | TGTGCCAGCAGCTTGGTGACTAGCACTAGCACAGATACGCAGTATTTT | CASSLVTSTSTDTQYF
TRBJ1-5 | . | 14 | TRBD1 | TRBV6-6 | TGTGCCAGCAGTTTCACAGGGGGCGGGCAGCCCCAGCATTTT | CASSFTGGGQPQHF
TRBJ2-7 | . | 12 | . | TRBV10-3 | TGTGCCATCAGAGACCCACCTCGCGAGCAGTACTTC | CAIRDPPREQYF
TRBJ1-5 | . | 14 | TRBD1 | TRBV2 | TGTGCCAGCGGTGGACAGGGGGCCAATCAGCCCCAGCATTTT | CASGGQGANQPQHF
TRBJ2-2 | . | 17 | TRBD1 | TRBV6-2/TRBV6-3 | TGTGCCAGCAGCACCTACCCGGGACAGAGATACACCGGGGAGCTGTTTTTT | CASSTYPGQRYTGELFF
TRBJ1-5 | once | 13 | . | TRBV28 | TGTGCCAGCAGTTCCGGGAGTCTGGAGCCCCAGCATTTT | CASSSGSLEPQHF
TRBJ1-2 | . | 14 | . | TRBV3-1/TRBV3-2 | TGTGCCAGCAGCCAACTAGGGGGACTGTACGGCTACACCTTC | CASSQLGGLYGYTF
TRBJ2-3 | once | 16 | TRBD2 | TRBV7-3 | TGTGCCAGCAGCTCGCTTAGCGGGAGGTTCCCAGATACGCAGTATTTT | CASSSLSGRFPDTQYF
TRBJ1-2 | . | 13 | . | TRBV3-1/TRBV3-2 | TGTGCCAGCACCACCACCAGGGCGACTGGCTACACCTTC | CASTTTRATGYTF
TRBJ2-7 | . | 13 | . | TRBV14 | TGTGCCAGCGCGGCATCCGCCTCCTACGAGCAGTACTTC | CASAASASYEQYF
TRBJ1-2 | . | 13 | TRBD1 | TRBV18 | TGTGCCAGCTCACCTTTGGACAGGGGAGGCTACACCTTC | CASSPLDRGGYTF
TRBJ2-5 | . | 14 | . | TRBV11-3 | TGTGCCAGCAGCATATTGATGGGCCAAGAGACCCAGTACTTC | CASSILMGQETQYF
TRBJ2-1 | . | 14 | . | TRBV7-3 | TGTGCCAGCGCCCCGGCGGGTCAGTCCAATGAGCAGTTCTTC | CASAPAGQSNEQFF
TRBJ2-7 | . | 15 | . | TRBV5-1 | TGCGCCAGCAGCTTGGATCCGGGCCTCTCCTACGAGCAGTACTTC | CASSLDPGLSYEQYF
TRBJ1-1 | . | 14 | TRBD1 | TRBV28 | TGTGCCAGCAGTCCAGGGACAGCGAACACTGAAGCTTTCTTT | CASSPGTANTEAFF
TRBJ2-3 | . | 15 | TRBD2 | TRBV6-5 | TGTGCCAGCAACCGACTAGCGGGAGCCCTCGATACGCAGTATTTT | CASNRLAGALDTQYF
TRBJ2-2 | . | 15 | . | TRBV12-5 | TGTGCTAGTGCCCTCACAGGGAAGAACACCGGGGAGCTGTTTTTT | CASALTGKNTGELFF
TRBJ1-1 | . | 14 | . | TRBV5-4 | TGTGCCAGCAGCTTTAGGGGATTGAAGACTGAAGCTTTCTTT | CASSFRGLKTEAFF
TRBJ1-1 | . | 14 | TRBD1 | TRBV5-6 | TGTGCCAGCAGCCCGACAGGGAGGAACACTGAAGCTTTCTTT | CASSPTGRNTEAFF
TRBJ1-2 | . | 13 | . | TRBV18 | TGTGCCAGCTCACCATCGCAGGTAGATGGCTACACCTTC | CASSPSQVDGYTF
TRBJ1-5 | . | 12 | . | TRBV28 | TGTGCCAGCAGTTTCGCGATGCAGCCCCAGCATTTT | CASSFAMQPQHF
TRBJ1-1 | . | 15 | . | TRBV5-1 | TGCGCCAGCAGCTTGGCCCCAGGGACGAACACTGAAGCTTTCTTT | CASSLAPGTNTEAFF
TRBJ2-2 | . | 21 | . | TRBV7-6 | TGTGCCAGCAGCTTAATGGTGAACTTCGGGGGGCTAGCCGAATACACCGGGGAGCTGTTTTTT | CASSLMVNFGGLAEYTGELFF
TRBJ2-3 | . | 13 | . | TRBV5-1 | TGCGCCAGCAGCTTTTTACCCACAGATACGCAGTATTTT | CASSFLPTDTQYF
TRBJ1-2 | . | 14 | TRBD1 | TRBV6-5 | TGTGCCAGCAGCCAGGGACAGGGGGCGAGGGGCTACACCTTC | CASSQGQGARGYTF